These 14 T cell receptor beta chains originate from one sample sequenced in a study of T cells in Graves' hyperthyroidism and ophthalmopathy. The investigators amplified TCR beta CDR3 regions from RNA transcripts. TCR CDR3 underwent first-round RT-PCR with the HTBI primer set. TCRdb called the multiplex PCR reads again in MiXCR, with one record for every CDR3 protein. Found here are hundreds of thousands of distinct CDR3 sequences, around 20% of them singletons; the top ten hold under 35%. The specimen sequenced was blood. Every receptor here comes from a man aged 25 to 40 with Graves' ophthalmopathy.

This clonotype was counted ten times or more. The rearrangement links TRBV5-6 to TRBJ1-1; possibly TRBD1 for D (5 bases). Germline values: CDR1 SGHDT, CDR2 YYEEEE. Trimming stripped 4 bases from V and 3 bases from J, with 13 bases between. CDR3 size: 14 residues. The CDR3 DNA is TGTGCCAGCAGCCTGGGACCACTCGACACTGAAGCTTTCTTT. It specifies CASSLGPLDTEAFF.

This clonotype was seen only once. The chain combines TRBV20-1 with TRBJ2-7; 11 bases align to TRBD2. V was clipped by 1 base and J by 1 base; unmatched bases: 6. This CDR3 has 16 amino acids. Germline V CDR1 and CDR2: DFQATT, SNEGSKA (reference sequence). The CDR3 nucleotides are TGCAGTGCTAGAGGGGTGACTAGCGGGGCTTCCTACGAGCAGTACTTC. This codes for CSARGVTSGASYEQYF.

The gene calls are TRBV7-9 and TRBJ2-7; no firm D call. CDR1 and CDR2 (germline): SEHNR, FQNEAQ (reference sequence). CDR3 size: 13 residues. Trimming stripped 2 bases from V and 4 bases from J, with 9 bases between. The CDR3 here is CASSLPRSYEQYF. DNA for the CDR3: TGTGCCAGCAGCTTACCTCGCTCGTACGAGCAGTACTTC.

As to this clonotype: This sequence may be a read error, since a much larger clone differs from it by one base. This chain uses TRBV11-2 with TRBJ2-7; TRBD2 matches at 10 bases. The J call could be wrong; TRBJ2-1 is a better fit for the DNA end. Germline CDR1 SGHAT, CDR2 FQNNGV. This CDR3 comprises 16 residues. In DNA form, the CDR3 reads TGTGCCAGCAGCCCAAACCGAGCGGGAGGGATCTACGAGCAGTTCTTC. It is translated as CASSPNRAGGIYEQFF.

The chain has TRBV20-1 and TRBJ2-1, with 10 nucleotides matching TRBD2. Looked up from germline, CDR1 is DFQATT and CDR2 is SNEGSKA (reference sequence). V was clipped by 1 base and J by 2 bases; unmatched bases: 2. The CDR3 extends over 15 amino acids. DNA of the CDR3: TGCAGTGCTAGAGGACTAGCGGGTCCCTACAATGAGCAGTTCTTC. It codes for CSARGLAGPYNEQFF.

The J gene is TRBJ2-7, the V gene TRBV14, with 8 bases aligning to TRBD2. The ends lost 5 bases at V and 5 bases at J; junction bases unmatched: 8. This CDR3 spans 14 amino acids. The germline V gene has CDR1 SGHDN and CDR2 FVKESK. The CDR3 region is CASSNPGTSNEQYF. In nucleotides, the CDR3 is TGTGCCAGCAGCAATCCCGGGACTAGTAACGAGCAGTACTTC.

There are a few counts of this clonotype. The chain couples TRBV6-2 or TRBV6-3 to TRBJ2-1; no reliable D call. This CDR3 has 16 residues. Germline-derived CDR1 and CDR2 are MNHEY and SVGEGT. Trimming cost V 0 bases and J 0 bases, with 9 bases left between them. The CDR3: CASSYSVGISYNEQFF. The CDR3, as DNA: TGTGCCAGCAGTTACTCGGTGGGGATCTCCTACAATGAGCAGTTCTTC.

The genes are TRBV6-5 and TRBJ2-7; D is unresolved. The CDR3 runs to 15 residues. V was pared by 3 bases and J by 3 bases, with 15 bases between. The germline CDR1 and CDR2 sequences are MNHEY and SVGAGI. The CDR3 spells CASSYKAPANYEQYF. The CDR3 DNA reads as TGTGCCAGCAGTTATAAGGCCCCGGCCAACTACGAGCAGTACTTC.

This clonotype appeared many times. This chain uses TRBV7-9 with TRBJ2-1; 7 bases line up with TRBD2. The CDR3 loop spans 12 amino acids. With V trimmed by 4 bases and J by 10 bases, 4 bases remained unmatched. Germline values: CDR1 SEHNR, CDR2 FQNEAQ (reference sequence). CDR3 in amino acids: CASSSLAEEQFF. The CDR3 coding sequence is TGTGCCAGCAGCTCCCTAGCGGAAGAGCAGTTCTTC.

This clonotype came up a few times. The gene calls are TRBV20-1 and TRBJ2-7; TRBD2 aligns across 7 bases. Germline lookup yields CDR1 DFQATT and CDR2 SNEGSKA (reference sequence). V was clipped by 2 bases and J by 6 bases; unmatched bases: 7. The CDR3 loop spans 13 amino acids. The CDR3 DNA sequence: TGCAGTGCTAGACTGGGGGAGGGCCCCGAGCAGTACTTC. It specifies CSARLGEGPEQYF.

The J gene is TRBJ2-1, the V gene TRBV28; D may be TRBD1 or TRBD2 (6 bases each). The CDR3 runs 15 residues. Germline CDR1 reads MDHEN; CDR2 reads SYDVKM. V was clipped by 5 bases and J by 8 bases, with 19 bases between them. CDR3 bases: TGTGCCAGCAGTCCGGGAGCCAGGGGTCTACATGAGCAGTTCTTC. As protein: CASSPGARGLHEQFF.

V is TRBV7-2 and J is TRBJ2-1; D is perhaps TRBD2 (5 bases). V gave up 3 bases and J gave up 2 bases, with 14 bases separating them. The CDR3 totals 16 residues. Germline values: CDR1 SGHTA, CDR2 FQGNSA. In nucleotides, the CDR3 is TGTGCCAGCAGCTTGGGGTGGGAGAGGACCTACAATGAGCAGTTCTTC. Residues: CASSLGWERTYNEQFF. Full variable domain (remainder filled in from reference TRBV7-2 and TRBJ2-1): GAGVSQSPSNKVTEKGKDVELRCDPISGHTALYWYRQSLGQGLEFLIYFQGNSAPDKSGLPSDRFSAERTGGSVSTLTIQRTQQEDSAVYLCASSLGWERTYNEQFFGPGTRLTVL.

V usage is TRBV19 and J usage is TRBJ2-2; D perhaps matches TRBD1 (5 bases). The CDR3 covers 16 residues. V was cut by 7 bases and J by 1 base, with 16 bases left in between. Germline CDR1 and CDR2: LNHDA and SQIVND (reference sequence). The CDR3 DNA follows: TGTGCCAGTACCCCCCGGGTAGGGGTGAACACCGGGGAGCTGTTTTTT. As protein: CASTPRVGVNTGELFF. Full variable domain (rest looked up from reference TRBV19 and TRBJ2-2): DGGITQSPKYLFRKEGQNVTLSCEQNLNHDAMYWYRQDPGQGLRLIYYSQIVNDFQKGDIAEGYSVSREKKESFPLTVTSAQKNPTAFYLCASTPRVGVNTGELFFGEGSRLTVL.

This clonotype has only one observation. The rearrangement uses TRBV7-8 and TRBJ2-2; the match to TRBD2 covers 13 bases. CDR1 is SGHVS and CDR2 is FQNEAQ in the germline V gene. This CDR3 is built from 18 residues. The trim removed 2 bases at V and 4 bases at J, leaving 7 bases unmatched. CDR3 DNA sequence: TGTGCCAGCAGCTTAATTGGGACTAGCGGGAAAGTCACCGGGGAGCTGTTTTTT. Translation: CASSLIGTSGKVTGELFF.